This T cell receptor beta chain stems from a study of T cell repertoires in cytomegalovirus infection. The overall study: The authors relied on CMV epitopes, both recently identified HLA-C-restricted and well-studied HLA-B-restricted. Matching HLA type, along with CMV infection, was indicated by public TCR beta signatures.

Details on this clonotype: Its specificity is unknown.

Study conclusions and caveats: Ex vivo, HLA-C-restricted CMV-specific TCR beta clonotypes prevailed over the rest of the response. Accumulated public TCR beta family frequency recognized individuals carrying CMV together with the relevant HLA.

TCRdb ran MiXCR on the reads and lists one entry per CDR3 protein. The table includes nearly 700,000 distinct CDR3 sequences, 30% to 35% detected once. V was trimmed by 3 bases and J by 3 bases, leaving 13 bases between them. The germline V gene has CDR1 LNHDA and CDR2 SQIVND (reference sequence). The CDR3 is made up of 15 amino acids. The J gene is TRBJ2-3, the V gene TRBV19, with D possibly being TRBD1 (5 bases). The sequenced sample was cultured PBMCs, obtained from culture after CMV antigen stimulation. This clonotype originated in a human donor in good health (CMV status not recorded). Some clones in this sample may be carry-over from other donors' samples. The CDR3 reads CASSIADRSTDTQYF. For the CDR3, the DNA is TGTGCCAGTAGTATCGCTGACAGATCAACAGATACGCAGTATTTT.